This T cell receptor (beta chain) appears in the sequencing data of a study of cytomegalovirus exposure and HLA in healthy donors. Whole-study context: Inside one of the first data releases sat about 85 million unique TCRs taken from HLA-typed donors. General study findings and limits: In an earlier analysis, in around 590 donors, most V segments appeared productive either ~87% or ~30% of the time. TCR beta V- and J-gene trimming was later associated with a missense DCLRE1C variant. Looking again later, the authors saw that most CMV-associated TCR beta chains seemed HLA-restricted.

CDR3 length: 16 amino acids. The germline CDR1 and CDR2 sequences are SGHVS and FQNEAQ. V lost 2 bases, J lost 1 base, and 4 bases stayed unmatched. This clone was observed a single time. Its antigen is as yet unknown. Researchers ran the PCR with 60 Vbeta and 13 Jbeta primers. Libraries were prepared by immunoSEQ multiplex PCR; TCRdb keeps only in-frame clonotypes and omits some of them. The table has 150,000 to 200,000 clones, about four fifths seen once. Sequencing used PBMCs. The chain links TRBV7-8 to TRBJ2-5; 10 nucleotides align to TRBD2. The clonotype comes from a woman aged 45-60 years in good health and CMV-seronegative. The CDR3 bases are TGTGCCAGCAGCTTATTCCAGCGGGGGGGCCAAGAGACCCAGTACTTC. This codes for CASSLFQRGGQETQYF. Supplemented by reference TRBV7-8 and TRBJ2-5, the full variable domain reads GAGVSQSPRYKVAKRGQDVALRCDPISGHVSLFWYQQALGQGPEFLTYFQNEAQLDKSGLPSDRFFAERPEGSVSTLKIQRTQQEDSAVYLCASSLFQRGGQETQYFGPGTRLLVL.